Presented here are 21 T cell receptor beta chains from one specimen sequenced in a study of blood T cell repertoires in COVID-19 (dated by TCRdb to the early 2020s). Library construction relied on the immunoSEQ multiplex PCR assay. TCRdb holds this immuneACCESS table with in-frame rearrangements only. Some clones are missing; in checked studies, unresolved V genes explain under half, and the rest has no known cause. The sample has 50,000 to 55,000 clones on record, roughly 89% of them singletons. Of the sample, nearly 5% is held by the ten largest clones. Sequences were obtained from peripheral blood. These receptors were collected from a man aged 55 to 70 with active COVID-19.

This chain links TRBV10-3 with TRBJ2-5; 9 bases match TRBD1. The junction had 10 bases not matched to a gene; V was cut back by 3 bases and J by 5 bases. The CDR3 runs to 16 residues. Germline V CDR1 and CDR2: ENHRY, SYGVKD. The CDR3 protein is CAISDHVGQGFETQYF. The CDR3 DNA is TGTGCCATCAGTGATCACGTAGGACAGGGGTTTGAGACCCAGTACTTC.

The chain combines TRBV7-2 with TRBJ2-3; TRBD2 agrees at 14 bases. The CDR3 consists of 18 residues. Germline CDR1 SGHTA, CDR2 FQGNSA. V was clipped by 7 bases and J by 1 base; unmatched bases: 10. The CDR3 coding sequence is TGTGCCAGCACCCTGAGGGGACTAGCGGGGGTTGGCACAGATACGCAGTATTTT. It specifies CASTLRGLAGVGTDTQYF. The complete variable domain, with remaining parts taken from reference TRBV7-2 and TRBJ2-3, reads GAGVSQSPSNKVTEKGKDVELRCDPISGHTALYWYRQSLGQGLEFLIYFQGNSAPDKSGLPSDRFSAERTGGSVSTLTIQRTQQEDSAVYLCASTLRGLAGVGTDTQYFGPGTRLTVL.

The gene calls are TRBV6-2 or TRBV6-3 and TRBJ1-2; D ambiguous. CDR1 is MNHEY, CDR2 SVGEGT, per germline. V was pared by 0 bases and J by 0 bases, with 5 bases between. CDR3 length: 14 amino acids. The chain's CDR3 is CASSYSPANYGYTF. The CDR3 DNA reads TGTGCCAGCAGTTACTCTCCCGCTAACTATGGCTACACCTTC.

The DNA of the CDR3 is TGTGCCAGCAGTTTGGGACTAGCGGGGTCCTACGAGCAGTACTTC. Protein product: CASSLGLAGSYEQYF. The chain couples TRBV6-1 to TRBJ2-7; 13 positions match TRBD2. The CDR3 sequence is 15 residues long. Per germline, CDR1 MNHNS and CDR2 SASEGT. V lost 5 bases to trimming and J lost 1 base; unmatched junction nucleotides: 2.

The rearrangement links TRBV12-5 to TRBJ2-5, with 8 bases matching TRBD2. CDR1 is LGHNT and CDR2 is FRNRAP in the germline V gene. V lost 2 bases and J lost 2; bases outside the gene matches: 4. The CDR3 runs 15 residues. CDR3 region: CASGLWERGQETQYF. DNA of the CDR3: TGTGCTAGTGGTTTGTGGGAGCGGGGGCAAGAGACCCAGTACTTC.

The CDR3 reads CASSLLGVQHEQYF. The DNA of the CDR3 is TGTGCCAGCAGCCTCCTAGGGGTTCAGCACGAGCAGTACTTC. The gene calls are TRBV28 and TRBJ2-7, with D possibly being TRBD1 (5 bases). The germline CDR1 and CDR2 sequences are MDHEN and SYDVKM. The germline V and J ends were trimmed by 6 bases and 5 bases, with 17 bases remaining between them. The CDR3 sequence is 14 residues long.

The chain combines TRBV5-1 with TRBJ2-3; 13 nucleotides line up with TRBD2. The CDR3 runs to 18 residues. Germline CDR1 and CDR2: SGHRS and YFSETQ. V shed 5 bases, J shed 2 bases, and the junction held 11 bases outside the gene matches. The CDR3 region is CASSMGLAGFPLTDTQYF. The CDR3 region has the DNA TGCGCCAGCAGTATGGGACTAGCGGGATTCCCCCTCACAGATACGCAGTATTTT.

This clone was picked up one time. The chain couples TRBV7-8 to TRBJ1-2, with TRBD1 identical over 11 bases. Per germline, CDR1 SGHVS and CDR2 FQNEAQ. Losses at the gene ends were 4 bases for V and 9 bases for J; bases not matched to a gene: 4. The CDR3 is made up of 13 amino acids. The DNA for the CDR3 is TGTGCCAGCAGCTACGGACAGGGGGCTCGCTACACCTTC. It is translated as CASSYGQGARYTF.

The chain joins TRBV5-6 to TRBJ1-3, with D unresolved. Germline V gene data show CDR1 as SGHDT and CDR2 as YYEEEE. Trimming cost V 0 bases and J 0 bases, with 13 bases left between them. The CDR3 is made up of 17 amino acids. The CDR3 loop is CASSLVGLRSSGNTIYF. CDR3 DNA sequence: TGTGCCAGCAGCTTGGTCGGACTCCGGAGCTCTGGAAACACCATATATTTT.

CDR3: CASSFTGMAAGYTF. In DNA form, the CDR3 reads TGTGCCAGCAGCTTTACAGGGATGGCGGCAGGCTACACCTTC. V gene TRBV7-9 combines with J gene TRBJ1-2, with D perhaps matching TRBD1 (6 bases). The germline gives CDR1 SEHNR, CDR2 FQNEAQ (reference sequence). This CDR3 contains 14 residues. V was pared by 3 bases and J by 8 bases, with 16 bases between.

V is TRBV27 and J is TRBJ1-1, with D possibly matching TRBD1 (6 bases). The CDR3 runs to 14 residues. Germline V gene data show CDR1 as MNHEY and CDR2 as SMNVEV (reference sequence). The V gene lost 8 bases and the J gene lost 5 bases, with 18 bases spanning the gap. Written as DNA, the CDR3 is TGTGCCAGCCGGGAGGGGGGGCGAGATACTGAAGCTTTCTTT. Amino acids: CASREGGRDTEAFF.

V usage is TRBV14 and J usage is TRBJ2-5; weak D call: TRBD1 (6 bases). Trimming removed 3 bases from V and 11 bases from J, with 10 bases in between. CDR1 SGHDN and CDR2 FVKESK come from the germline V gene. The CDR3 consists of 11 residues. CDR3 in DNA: TGTGCCAGCAGCCATAGGACAGTTCAGTACTTC. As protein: CASSHRTVQYF.

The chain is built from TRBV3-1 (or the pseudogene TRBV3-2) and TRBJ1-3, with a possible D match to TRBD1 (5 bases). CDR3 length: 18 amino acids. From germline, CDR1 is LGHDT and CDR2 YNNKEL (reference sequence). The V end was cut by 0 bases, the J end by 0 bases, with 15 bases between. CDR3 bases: TGTGCCAGCAGCCAAGATGTGCCCCACAGGAGCTCTGGAAACACCATATATTTT. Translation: CASSQDVPHRSSGNTIYF.

CDR3 loop: CASSTSTGSNTEAFF. The DNA of the CDR3 is TGTGCCAGCAGTACCTCGACAGGATCGAACACTGAAGCTTTCTTT. The rearrangement joins TRBV6-5 to TRBJ1-1; D is perhaps TRBD1 (6 bases). V was cut by 5 bases and J by 1 base, with 14 bases left in between. The CDR3 length is 15 residues. Germline CDR1 reads MNHEY; CDR2 reads SVGAGI.

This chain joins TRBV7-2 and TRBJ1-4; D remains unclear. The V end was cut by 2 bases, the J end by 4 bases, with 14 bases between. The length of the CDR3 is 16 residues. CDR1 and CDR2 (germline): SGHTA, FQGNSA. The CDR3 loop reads CASSLHPRQINEKLFF. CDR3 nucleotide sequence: TGTGCCAGCAGCTTACATCCCAGGCAGATTAATGAAAAACTGTTTTTT.

The CDR3 sequence: CASSMWQGVIMNTEAFF. The CDR3 nucleotides are TGTGCCAGTAGTATGTGGCAGGGGGTCATCATGAACACTGAAGCTTTCTTT. The J gene is TRBJ1-1, the V gene TRBV19; TRBD1 matches 7 bases. The V gene's germline CDR1 is LNHDA and CDR2 SQIVND (reference sequence). The trim removed 3 bases at V and 0 bases at J, leaving 10 bases unmatched. The CDR3 runs to 17 residues.

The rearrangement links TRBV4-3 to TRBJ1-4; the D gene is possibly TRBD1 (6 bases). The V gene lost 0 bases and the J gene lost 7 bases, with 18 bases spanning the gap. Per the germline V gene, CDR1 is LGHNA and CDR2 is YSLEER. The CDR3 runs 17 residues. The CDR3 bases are TGCGCCAGCAGCCAAGATACGTCGGGGGGCGTCCGTGAAAAACTGTTTTTT. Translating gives CASSQDTSGGVREKLFF.

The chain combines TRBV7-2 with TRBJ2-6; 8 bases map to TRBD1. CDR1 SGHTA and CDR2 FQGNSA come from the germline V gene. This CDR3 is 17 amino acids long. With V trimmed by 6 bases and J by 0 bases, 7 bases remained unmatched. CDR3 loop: CASSFGQGFSGANVLTF. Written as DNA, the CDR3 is TGTGCCAGCAGTTTCGGACAGGGCTTCTCTGGGGCCAACGTCCTGACTTTC.

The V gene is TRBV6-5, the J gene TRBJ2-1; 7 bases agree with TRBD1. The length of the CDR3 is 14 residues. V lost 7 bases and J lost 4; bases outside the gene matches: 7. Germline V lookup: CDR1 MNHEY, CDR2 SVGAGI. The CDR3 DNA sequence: TGTGCCAGCAAGATGACGGGACAGTACAATGAGCAGTTCTTC. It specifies CASKMTGQYNEQFF.

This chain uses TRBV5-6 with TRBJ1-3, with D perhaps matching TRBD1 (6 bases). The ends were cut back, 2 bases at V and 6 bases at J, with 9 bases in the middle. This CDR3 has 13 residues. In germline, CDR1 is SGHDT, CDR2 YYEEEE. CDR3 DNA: TGTGCCAGCAGCTTCCGGGACAAAAACACCATATATTTT. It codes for CASSFRDKNTIYF.

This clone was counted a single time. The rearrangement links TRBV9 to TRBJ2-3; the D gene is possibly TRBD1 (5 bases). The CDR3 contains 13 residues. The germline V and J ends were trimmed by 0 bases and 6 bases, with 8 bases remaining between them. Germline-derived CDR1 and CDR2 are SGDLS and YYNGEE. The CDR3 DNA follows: TGTGCCAGCAGCGTAGTCCAGGGCGATACGCAGTATTTT. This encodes CASSVVQGDTQYF.